What follows describes a single TCR beta chain. The specificity of this receptor is unknown. No quality values exist for individual bases; no much larger clone is one base distant. The immunoSEQ Assay, a bias-controlled multiplex PCR, was used to amplify TCRbeta CDR3 regions from genomic DNA. As for the original processing: Within the assay, amplification of reference gene primers was used to estimate how many nucleated cells each sample contained. To quantify the absolute abundance of each unique TCRbeta CDR3 rearrangement, sequence reads were collapsed and filtered. Productive Simpson clonality was computed per sample as the square root of Simpson's diversity index over productive rearrangements. The clones in this table, taken by TCRdb from immuneACCESS, are in-frame only. Not every clone is retained; where verified, under half of the shortfall comes from an unresolved V gene, and the cause of the rest is unknown. V, J and clone size are taken as reported in that table, and D and trimming were inferred from the DNA itself. The table for this sample lists approximately 150,000 clones; 75% to 85% of them were counted only once. The ten largest make up more than 6.5% of the sample.

One collaborating source in Seattle enrolled patients during active infection and followed them longitudinally through the course of disease. The collaborating institutions used their own protocols to collect whole blood in K2EDTA tubes. For TCRbeta analysis, collaborators shipped samples as frozen whole blood, isolated PBMCs, or DNA extracted from either of those sample types. This record comes from a study of blood T cell repertoires in COVID-19 (dated by TCRdb to the early 2020s). Describing the broader study: Samples from collaborators originated in the United States, Italy and Spain and spanned both the acute and convalescent phases of COVID-19. The material from the prospective study consisted of cDNA or gDNA derived from T cells, B-cell-depleted T cells, or PBMCs. Subjects who had been exposed to COVID-19, were actively infected with it, or had recovered from it provided the deeply sampled blood TCRbeta repertoires that made up the dataset. The repertoires were released in a freely available public database intended as a resource for research on the immune response to SARS-CoV-2. Samples were obtained from the ongoing ImmuneRACE study (first 160 participants) and from over a thousand subjects provided by 6 global collaborators. The sample metadata nearly always contained a de-identified subject ID, COVID-19 status, age in years and sex. Where available, HLA class I and class II types were obtained from metadata supplied by the sample provider rather than from assay-based typing.

On the study overall, not on this receptor specifically: How much clinical and demographic metadata was included differed by source and by participant, and the metadata was provided uncurated.

Sequences were obtained from peripheral blood. The clonotype comes from a woman aged 55-70 years with COVID-19, enrolled during active disease.

Read as DNA, the sequence is TGTGCCAGCAGTTTAGGCCGAGGTAGGGGGTTATCTGGAAACACCATATATTTT. This is translated as CASSLGRGRGLSGNTIYF. The chain is made from TRBV28 and TRBJ1-3; tentative D gene TRBD1, with 6 bases matching. V and J are truncated by 2 bases and 1 base respectively, leaving an intervening sequence of 18 bases. According to the germline V gene, CDR1 reads MDHEN and CDR2 reads SYDVKM. The CDR3 contains 18 residues, cysteine and phenylalanine counted. CDR3 DNA is the only sequence kept; it has 54 bases, read in frame from the first base.